This is a list of T cell receptor beta chains from one sample in a study of sequential checkpoint blockade in melanoma. Here immunoSEQ multiplex PCR was the method, and the copy in TCRdb shows in-frame clones only, minus some. The data contain 6,000 or so clones, around a fifth of them singletons. The source material was tumor tissue (inferred from file names), sampled from a patient given nivolumab and ipilimumab in sequence. These receptors all come from a human donor with melanoma. The CDR3 runs from the conserved cysteine through the conserved F or W. A D gene is named only where the DNA matches it firmly. Part of the rows lack a size; the others show once, few, many or a class for expanded clones.

CDR3nt	CDR3aa	d_gene	v_gene	abundance	j_gene
TGTGCCAGCAGCCAGTGGACTAGCGGCGTAAATGAGCAGTTCTTC	CASSQWTSGVNEQFF	TRBD2	TRBV11-3	medium-sized	TRBJ2-1
TGTGCCAGCAGCTTCGACAGGGCCTACGAGCAGTACTTC	CASSFDRAYEQYF	TRBD1	TRBV7-8	NA	TRBJ2-7
TGCAGCGTCTGGACAACCGACAATGAGCAGTTCTTC	CSVWTTDNEQFF	NA	TRBV29-1	NA	TRBJ2-1
TGTGCCAGTAGTATGTTGACTAGGGCTGAAGCTTTCTTT	CASSMLTRAEAFF	NA	TRBV19	NA	TRBJ1-1
TGTGCCAGTAGTCCTCGGGGTTCGGCCCTTCAGCCCCAGCATTTT	CASSPRGSALQPQHF	NA	TRBV19	NA	TRBJ1-5
TGTGCCAGTAGTCCCATGACAGATCTCTATGGCTACACCTTC	CASSPMTDLYGYTF	NA	TRBV19	NA	TRBJ1-2
TGTGCCAGCTCACCTTGGGGTAACTATGGCTACACCTTC	CASSPWGNYGYTF	NA	TRBV18	once	TRBJ1-2
TGCGCCAGCAGCCAAGACATGACTGCCGAAAAACTGTTTTTT	CASSQDMTAEKLFF	NA	TRBV4-1	many	TRBJ1-4
TGCAGCGTTGCGACGGGGAGCTCCTACAATGAGCAGTTCTTC	CSVATGSSYNEQFF	NA	TRBV29-1	NA	TRBJ2-1
TGTGCCAGCAGCTTAGATGGGGCGTGGGCCAAAGCTTTCTTT	CASSLDGAWAKAFF	NA	TRBV11-3	many	TRBJ1-1
TGTGCCAGCAGCTTGGCTAGCGGCCCAACCTACGAGCAGTACTTC	CASSLASGPTYEQYF	TRBD2	TRBV11-3	many	TRBJ2-7
TGTGCCAGCAGCTTAGATAATGCCTTTGCCAATGAGCAGTTCTTC	CASSLDNAFANEQFF	NA	TRBV11-3	few	TRBJ2-1
TGTGCCAGCAGGATGGAGGGGACCGTCAACTATGGCTACACCTTC	CASRMEGTVNYGYTF	NA	TRBV6-8	few	TRBJ1-2
TGTGCCAGCAGCCCGGACAGAGAAGGCTATGGCTACACCTTC	CASSPDREGYGYTF	NA	TRBV11-3	many	TRBJ1-2
TGTGCCAGCAGTACAACCGGGACAGGGTATGTTGAGCAGTTCTTC	CASSTTGTGYVEQFF	TRBD1	TRBV6-8	NA	TRBJ2-1
TGTGCCAGCAGTTACTGGGATCAGAACACTGAAGCTTTCTTT	CASSYWDQNTEAFF	NA	TRBV6-8	few	TRBJ1-1
TGTGCCAGCAGTTACTCCCTCCGACGGCACAATCAGCCCCAGCATTTT	CASSYSLRRHNQPQHF	NA	TRBV6-8	NA	TRBJ1-5
TGTGCCAGCAGCCCTAACCCACAGGGGATGGACATTCAGTACTTC	CASSPNPQGMDIQYF	TRBD1	TRBV11-3	few	TRBJ2-4
TGCGCCAGCAGCCAATCGACTAGCGGGGGCTCCTACGAGCAGTACTTC	CASSQSTSGGSYEQYF	TRBD2	TRBV4-1	few	TRBJ2-7